The sequence of this T cell receptor (beta chain) was determined in a study of cytomegalovirus exposure and HLA in healthy donors. Notes on the study in general: In a later analysis, TCR association rates varied by HLA locus: DRB1 most, HLA-C fewest. A later analysis linked a missense DCLRE1C variant to TCR beta V- and J-gene trimming. There were about 160 TCR beta chains listed as cytomegalovirus-associated.

Primers for the PCR totalled 60 Vbeta and 13 Jbeta. Generated by immunoSEQ multiplex PCR, the TCRdb table keeps only in-frame clones and is missing some. This repertoire shows fewer than 110,000 clones, roughly 87% found once; its top ten account for 2% to 3%. Donors were nominally healthy when sampled, though unrecorded immune exposures were likely. The CDR3 totals 16 residues. Per the germline V gene, CDR1 is WNHNN and CDR2 is SYGVQD (reference sequence). V lost 3 bases and J lost 1, with 14 bases in between. With respect to this clone: The antigen remains unidentified.

The sequencing input was PBMCs. The rearrangement links TRBV10-1 to TRBJ2-3; D call uncertain. This TCR came from a man aged 25 to 40 in good health and CMV-seropositive. In DNA form, the CDR3 reads TGCGCCAGCAGTGACGCGGCCCTAACTGGCACAGATACGCAGTATTTT. Amino acid sequence: CASSDAALTGTDTQYF.